These 17 T cell receptor beta chains were sequenced from one sample in a study of technical replicates of blood from several donors. Some clones are missing from TCRdb's copy, which holds only in-frame ones; the method was immunoSEQ multiplex PCR. The data hold 65,000 to 80,000 clones, with approximately 96% observed a single time. Sequencing was performed on T cells isolated from PBMCs. These receptors came from a human donor in good health.

Remarks on this clone: This specimen includes other DNA sequences encoding the same CDR3. The CDR3 sequence is CASSLGPQGYEQYF. CDR3 sequence (DNA): TGTGCCAGCAGCTTAGGGCCACAGGGCTACGAGCAGTACTTC. This chain joins TRBV11-2 and TRBJ2-7; maybe TRBD1 (6 bases). CDR1 is SGHAT and CDR2 is FQNNGV in the germline V gene. V lost 1 base and J 3 bases, leaving 10 bases between the germline ends. This CDR3 comprises 14 residues.

The chain couples TRBV5-4 to TRBJ2-3, with D perhaps TRBD1 (5 bases). The V gene's germline CDR1 is SGHNT and CDR2 YYREEE (reference sequence). V was trimmed by 6 bases and J by 0 bases, leaving 14 bases between them. The length of the CDR3 is 15 residues. The CDR3 sequence is CASTPQGLSTDTQYF. The CDR3 nucleotides read TGTGCCAGCACGCCTCAGGGATTGAGCACAGATACGCAGTATTTT.

V gene TRBV27 combines with J gene TRBJ2-7; D is perhaps TRBD2 (5 bases). CDR1 and CDR2 (germline): MNHEY, SMNVEV (reference sequence). The CDR3 totals 13 residues. V was cut by 1 base and J by 6 bases, with 10 bases left in between. The DNA for the CDR3 is TGTGCCAGCAGTTTATGGGTTGAGGGCGAGCAGTACTTC. This encodes CASSLWVEGEQYF.

The rearrangement links TRBV6-1 to TRBJ1-2; 9 nucleotides line up with TRBD1. The V gene end was trimmed by 3 bases and the J gene end by 6 bases; junction bases not matched to a gene: 8. Per germline, CDR1 MNHNS and CDR2 SASEGT. The CDR3 length is 15 residues. In nucleotides, the CDR3 is TGTGCCAGCAGTGACCCGGGACAGGGAAGGAATGGCTACACCTTC. This sequence encodes CASSDPGQGRNGYTF.

V usage is TRBV18 and J usage is TRBJ2-2, with D perhaps TRBD2 (6 bases). This CDR3 contains 16 residues. The V gene's germline CDR1 is KGHSH and CDR2 LQKENI. V lost 3 bases and J 2 bases, leaving 13 bases between the germline ends. The CDR3 DNA reads TGTGCCAGCTCACCTCGCGGGGCGGTTAACACCGGGGAGCTGTTTTTT. It specifies CASSPRGAVNTGELFF.

The genes are TRBV5-1 and TRBJ2-5, with TRBD1 as a possible D gene (5 bases). V was pared by 3 bases and J by 5 bases, with 11 bases between. The length of the CDR3 is 13 residues. CDR1 and CDR2 from the germline V gene are SGHRS and YFSETQ. The CDR3 reads CASSSGFEETQYF. CDR3 DNA: TGCGCCAGCAGCTCAGGGTTTGAGGAGACCCAGTACTTC.

This chain links TRBV7-8 with TRBJ1-1, with D perhaps matching TRBD1 (6 bases). This CDR3 has 16 residues. Looked up from germline, CDR1 is SGHVS and CDR2 is FQNEAQ. V gave up 1 base and J gave up 3 bases, with 15 bases separating them. The CDR3 DNA sequence: TGTGCCAGCAGCTTAGTTATTGGACAGCTGGACACTGAAGCTTTCTTT. The encoded protein is CASSLVIGQLDTEAFF.

This chain links TRBV6-5 with TRBJ1-2; 9 nucleotides match TRBD1. This CDR3 contains 14 residues. The junction had 6 bases not matched to a gene; V was cut back by 7 bases and J by 3 bases. Germline lookup yields CDR1 MNHEY and CDR2 SVGAGI. CDR3 coding DNA: TGTGCCAGCACCCCGACAGGGGGGGACTATGGCTACACCTTC. The encoded protein is CASTPTGGDYGYTF.

The chain employs TRBV7-2 and TRBJ2-1, with 10 bases identical to TRBD2. This CDR3 contains 15 residues. The trim removed 6 bases at V and 5 bases at J, leaving 7 bases unmatched. The germline V gene encodes CDR1 SGHTA and CDR2 FQGNSA. CDR3 DNA sequence: TGTGCCAGCAGGCGTCTAGCGGGAGCGGACAATGAGCAGTTCTTC. This translates into CASRRLAGADNEQFF.

The table lists this clone with a count of one. The chain carries TRBV11-2 and TRBJ2-1; TRBD2 matches at 7 bases. The junction had 12 bases not matched to a gene; V was cut back by 5 bases and J by 5 bases. The V gene's germline CDR1 is SGHAT and CDR2 FQNNGV. This CDR3 is 16 amino acids long. The CDR3 region is CASSAFSASGHNEQFF. The CDR3 DNA reads as TGTGCCAGCAGCGCCTTTAGCGCTAGCGGACACAATGAGCAGTTCTTC.

This sequence joins TRBV9 and TRBJ2-5; 12 bases map to TRBD2. Per germline, CDR1 SGDLS and CDR2 YYNGEE. The trim removed 0 bases at V and 2 bases at J, leaving 5 bases unmatched. The CDR3 has 17 residues. The CDR3 coding sequence is TGTGCCAGCAGCGTAGGCTGGGGGACTAGCGGGCAAGAGACCCAGTACTTC. This codes for CASSVGWGTSGQETQYF.

The chain carries TRBV2 and TRBJ1-1; D is perhaps TRBD1 (5 bases). In germline, CDR1 is SNHLY, CDR2 FYNNEI. The CDR3 runs to 13 residues. Trimming took 3 bases from V and 4 from J, leaving 9 bases between them. CDR3 loop: CASSDQGVTEAFF. The CDR3 nucleotides are TGTGCCAGCAGTGATCAGGGCGTCACTGAAGCTTTCTTT.

This chain links TRBV7-9 with TRBJ2-7; 9 positions match TRBD2. The CDR3 runs to 18 residues. With 5 bases clipped from V and 4 bases from J, the junction kept 18 bases outside the gene matches. Germline lookup yields CDR1 SEHNR and CDR2 FQNEAQ (reference sequence). The CDR3 nucleotides read TGTGCCAGCAGCCCCACAAGTCAATGGGGAGCGGGAGGATACGAGCAGTACTTC. As protein: CASSPTSQWGAGGYEQYF.

The V gene is TRBV13, the J gene TRBJ2-5; 12 positions match TRBD1. The J segment lost 5 bases and the V segment lost 4 bases, leaving 8 bases of the junction unmatched. CDR3 length: 16 amino acids. The germline gives CDR1 PRHDT, CDR2 FYEKMQ (reference sequence). CDR3 sequence reads: CASSWEGTGGRETQYF. The CDR3 DNA reads as TGTGCCAGCAGCTGGGAAGGGACAGGGGGCCGGGAGACCCAGTACTTC.

V usage is TRBV10-3 and J usage is TRBJ2-3; tentative D call: TRBD1 (6 bases). The V end lost 5 bases, the J end lost 2 bases, and 14 bases lay between the germline ends. The CDR3 extends over 15 amino acids. Germline CDR1 reads ENHRY; CDR2 reads SYGVKD. The CDR3 bases are TGTGCCATCAGTTGGCAGGGGAAGGACACAGATACGCAGTATTTT. This codes for CAISWQGKDTDTQYF.

This chain connects TRBV27 to TRBJ1-5, with TRBD1 matching over 7 bases. This CDR3 contains 15 residues. The J segment lost 1 base and the V segment lost 10 bases, leaving 10 bases of the junction unmatched. CDR1 is MNHEY and CDR2 is SMNVEV in the germline V gene (reference sequence). The CDR3 DNA follows: TGTGCCACTCGCGCGGTGACAGGGAGCAATCAGCCCCAGCATTTT. This translates into CATRAVTGSNQPQHF.

The V gene is TRBV7-8, the J gene TRBJ2-5, with 7 bases lining up with TRBD1. V dropped 4 bases and J dropped 3; count of bases not matched to a gene: 2. The CDR3 is 13 residues long. Germline CDR1 is SGHVS and CDR2 is FQNEAQ. CDR3 nucleotides: TGTGCCAGCAGCTCTACAGGGGAAGAGACCCAGTACTTC. Translating gives CASSSTGEETQYF.